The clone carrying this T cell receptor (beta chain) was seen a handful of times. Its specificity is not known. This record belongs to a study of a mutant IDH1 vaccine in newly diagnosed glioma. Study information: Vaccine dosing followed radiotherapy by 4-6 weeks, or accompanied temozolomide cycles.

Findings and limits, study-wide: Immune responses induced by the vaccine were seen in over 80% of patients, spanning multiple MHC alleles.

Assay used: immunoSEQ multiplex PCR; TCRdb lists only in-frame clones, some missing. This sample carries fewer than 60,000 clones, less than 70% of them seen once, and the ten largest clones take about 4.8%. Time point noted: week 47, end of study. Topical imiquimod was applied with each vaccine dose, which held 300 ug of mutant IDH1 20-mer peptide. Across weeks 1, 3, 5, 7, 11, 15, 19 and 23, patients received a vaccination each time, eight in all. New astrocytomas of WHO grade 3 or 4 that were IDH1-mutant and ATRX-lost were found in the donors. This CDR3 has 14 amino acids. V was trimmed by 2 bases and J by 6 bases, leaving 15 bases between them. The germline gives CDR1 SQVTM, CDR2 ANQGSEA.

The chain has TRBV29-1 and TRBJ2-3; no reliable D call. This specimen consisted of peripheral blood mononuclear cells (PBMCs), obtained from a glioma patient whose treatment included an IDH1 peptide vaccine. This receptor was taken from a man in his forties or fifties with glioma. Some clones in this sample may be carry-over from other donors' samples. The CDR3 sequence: CSVERSQAPDTQYF. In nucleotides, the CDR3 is TGCAGCGTTGAACGGTCCCAGGCGCCGGATACGCAGTATTTT.